This T cell receptor beta chain was recovered during a study of control samples from healthy donors and cancer patients. CDR1 is MNHEY, CDR2 SVGAGI, per germline. Trimming removed 5 bases from V and 4 bases from J, with 9 bases in between. This CDR3 contains 13 residues. Produced via immunoSEQ multiplex PCR; TCRdb's table is partial and in-frame only. Of 95,000 to 150,000 clones listed, roughly 89% were seen once; the top ten hold over 10%. This chain uses TRBV6-5 with TRBJ1-5, with D uncertain. The material sequenced was blood. The TCR sequence derives from a man aged 25 to 45 in good health. In DNA, the CDR3 is TGTGCCAGCAGTCGTCGGAATAATCAGCCCCAGCATTTT. Its translation is CASSRRNNQPQHF.